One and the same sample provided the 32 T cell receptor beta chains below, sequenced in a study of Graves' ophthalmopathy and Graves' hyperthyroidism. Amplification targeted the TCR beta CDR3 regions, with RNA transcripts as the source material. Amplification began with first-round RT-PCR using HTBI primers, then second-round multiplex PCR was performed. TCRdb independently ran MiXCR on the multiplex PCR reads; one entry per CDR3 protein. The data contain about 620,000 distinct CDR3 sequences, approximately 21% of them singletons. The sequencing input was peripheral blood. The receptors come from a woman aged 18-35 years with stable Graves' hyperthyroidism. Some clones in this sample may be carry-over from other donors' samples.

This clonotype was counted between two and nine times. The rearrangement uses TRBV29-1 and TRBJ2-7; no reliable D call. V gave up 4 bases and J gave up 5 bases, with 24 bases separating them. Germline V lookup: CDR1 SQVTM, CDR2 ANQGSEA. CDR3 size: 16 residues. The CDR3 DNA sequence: TGCAGCGTTGTGGACCGCATACGAAAGGCTTCGGACGAGCAGTACTTC. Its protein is CSVVDRIRKASDEQYF.

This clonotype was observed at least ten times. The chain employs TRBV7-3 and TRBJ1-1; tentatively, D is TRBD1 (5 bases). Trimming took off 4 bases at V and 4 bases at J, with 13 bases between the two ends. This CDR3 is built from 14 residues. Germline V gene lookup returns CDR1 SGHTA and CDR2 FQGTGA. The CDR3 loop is CASSSQAGGTEAFF. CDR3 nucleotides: TGTGCCAGCAGCTCGCAGGCCGGGGGCACTGAAGCTTTCTTT.

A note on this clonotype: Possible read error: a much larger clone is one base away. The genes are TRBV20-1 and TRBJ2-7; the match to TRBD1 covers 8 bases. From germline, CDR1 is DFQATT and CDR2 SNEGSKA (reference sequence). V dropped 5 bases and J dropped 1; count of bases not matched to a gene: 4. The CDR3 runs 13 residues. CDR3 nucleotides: TGCAGTGCTGACCGGGACAGGTCCTACGAGCAGTACTTC. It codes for CSADRDRSYEQYF.

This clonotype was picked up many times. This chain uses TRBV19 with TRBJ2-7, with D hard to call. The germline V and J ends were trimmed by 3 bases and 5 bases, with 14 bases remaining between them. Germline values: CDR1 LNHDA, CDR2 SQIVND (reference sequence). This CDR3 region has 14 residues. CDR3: CASSITRGSHEQYF. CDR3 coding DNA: TGTGCCAGTAGTATTACCCGCGGAAGCCACGAGCAGTACTTC.

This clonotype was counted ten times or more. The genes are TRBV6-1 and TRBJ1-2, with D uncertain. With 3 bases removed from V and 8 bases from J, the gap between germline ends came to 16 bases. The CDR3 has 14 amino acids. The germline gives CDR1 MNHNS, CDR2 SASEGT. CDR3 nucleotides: TGTGCCAGCAGTGAGCTGACGAGCTTCGACGGCTACACCTTC. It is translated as CASSELTSFDGYTF.

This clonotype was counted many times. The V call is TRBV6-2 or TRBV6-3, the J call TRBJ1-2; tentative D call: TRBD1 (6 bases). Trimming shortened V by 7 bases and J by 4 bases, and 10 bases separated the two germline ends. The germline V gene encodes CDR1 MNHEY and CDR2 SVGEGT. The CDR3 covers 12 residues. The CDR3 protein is CASTGTPYGYTF. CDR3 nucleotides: TGTGCCAGCACCGGGACACCCTATGGCTACACCTTC.

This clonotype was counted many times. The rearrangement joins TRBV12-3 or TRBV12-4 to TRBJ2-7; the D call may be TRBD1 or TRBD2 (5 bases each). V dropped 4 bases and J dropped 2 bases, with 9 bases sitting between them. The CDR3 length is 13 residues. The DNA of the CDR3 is TGTGCCAGCAGTTGGGGGATTACCTACGAGCAGTACTTC. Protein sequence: CASSWGITYEQYF.

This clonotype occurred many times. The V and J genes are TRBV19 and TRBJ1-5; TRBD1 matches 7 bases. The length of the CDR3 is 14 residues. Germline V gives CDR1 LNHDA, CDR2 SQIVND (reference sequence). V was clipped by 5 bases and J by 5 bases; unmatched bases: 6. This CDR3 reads CASSPTGLYQPQHF. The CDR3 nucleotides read TGTGCCAGTAGTCCGACAGGGCTCTATCAGCCCCAGCATTTT.

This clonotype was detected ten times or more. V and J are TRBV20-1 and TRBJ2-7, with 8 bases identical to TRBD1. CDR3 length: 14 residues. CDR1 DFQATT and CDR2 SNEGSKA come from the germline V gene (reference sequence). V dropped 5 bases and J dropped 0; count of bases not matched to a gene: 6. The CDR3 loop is CSADWTGSSYEQYF. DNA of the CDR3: TGCAGTGCTGACTGGACAGGGAGCTCCTACGAGCAGTACTTC.

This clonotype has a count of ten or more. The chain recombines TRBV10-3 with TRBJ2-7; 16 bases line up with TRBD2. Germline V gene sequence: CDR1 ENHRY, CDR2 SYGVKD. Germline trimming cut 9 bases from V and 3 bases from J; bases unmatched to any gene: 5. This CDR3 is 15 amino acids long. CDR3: CAILGLAGGVYEQYF. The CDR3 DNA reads TGTGCCATATTGGGACTAGCGGGAGGGGTCTACGAGCAGTACTTC.

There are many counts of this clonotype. The CDR3 DNA follows: TGTGCCAGCAGTTCCGGGGTTTATGGAAACACCATATATTTT. Translating gives CASSSGVYGNTIYF. This chain uses TRBV6-5 with TRBJ1-3, with D unresolved. The CDR3 length is 14 residues. The germline V gene has CDR1 MNHEY and CDR2 SVGAGI. The V and J ends lost 4 bases and 3 bases respectively, with 10 bases between them.

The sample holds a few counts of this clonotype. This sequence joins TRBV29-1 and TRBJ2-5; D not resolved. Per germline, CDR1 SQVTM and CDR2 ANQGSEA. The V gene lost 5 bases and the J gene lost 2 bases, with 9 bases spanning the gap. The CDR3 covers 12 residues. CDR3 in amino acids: CSVPLRQETQYF. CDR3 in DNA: TGCAGCGTTCCTTTACGGCAAGAGACCCAGTACTTC.

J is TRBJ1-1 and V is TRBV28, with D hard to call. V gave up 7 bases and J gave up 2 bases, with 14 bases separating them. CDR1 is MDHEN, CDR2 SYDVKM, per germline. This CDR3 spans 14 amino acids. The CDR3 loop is CASINPLPNTEAFF. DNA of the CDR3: TGTGCCAGCATTAATCCCCTCCCTAACACTGAAGCTTTCTTT.

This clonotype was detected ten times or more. CDR3 in DNA: TGTGCCATCTCCCCGGCGAGTCGTCTGGGATCCCAAGAGACCCAGTACTTC. Encoded protein: CAISPASRLGSQETQYF. V usage is TRBV10-3 and J usage is TRBJ2-5; no reliable D call. The CDR3 length is 17 residues. Germline V lookup: CDR1 ENHRY, CDR2 SYGVKD. Trimming stripped 8 bases from V and 1 base from J, with 23 bases between.

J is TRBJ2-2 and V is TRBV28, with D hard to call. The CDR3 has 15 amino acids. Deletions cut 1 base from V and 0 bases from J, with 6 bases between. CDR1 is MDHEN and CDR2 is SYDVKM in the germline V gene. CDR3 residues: CASSLFFTNTGELFF. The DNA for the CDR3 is TGTGCCAGCAGTTTATTCTTTACGAACACCGGGGAGCTGTTTTTT.

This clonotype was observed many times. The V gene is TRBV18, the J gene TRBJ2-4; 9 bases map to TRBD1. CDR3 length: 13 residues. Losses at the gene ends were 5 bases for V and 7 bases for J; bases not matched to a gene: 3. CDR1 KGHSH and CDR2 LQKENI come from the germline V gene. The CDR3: CASSEQGANIQYF. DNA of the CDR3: TGTGCCAGCTCAGAACAGGGGGCCAACATTCAGTACTTC.

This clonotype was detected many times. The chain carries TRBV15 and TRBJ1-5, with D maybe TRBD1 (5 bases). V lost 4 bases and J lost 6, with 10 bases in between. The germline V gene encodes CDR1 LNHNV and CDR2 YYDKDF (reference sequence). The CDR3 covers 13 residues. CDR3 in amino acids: CATSTGRGQPQHF. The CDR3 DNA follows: TGTGCCACCAGCACAGGGAGGGGTCAGCCCCAGCATTTT.

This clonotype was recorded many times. This CDR3 is CTSGIGREDGYTF. The CDR3 DNA reads as TGCACCTCCGGAATCGGCAGGGAGGACGGCTACACCTTC. The J gene is TRBJ1-2, the V gene TRBV20-1, with D possibly being TRBD1 (5 bases). Per germline, CDR1 DFQATT and CDR2 SNEGSKA (reference sequence). The CDR3 is 13 amino acids.

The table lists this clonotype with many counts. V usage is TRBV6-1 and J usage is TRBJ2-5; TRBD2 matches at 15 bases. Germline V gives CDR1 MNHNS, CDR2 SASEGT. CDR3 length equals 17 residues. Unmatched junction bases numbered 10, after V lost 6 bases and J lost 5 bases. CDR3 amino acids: CASRFRTSGRALETQYF. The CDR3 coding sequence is TGTGCCAGCAGATTCAGGACTAGCGGGAGGGCCTTGGAGACCCAGTACTTC.

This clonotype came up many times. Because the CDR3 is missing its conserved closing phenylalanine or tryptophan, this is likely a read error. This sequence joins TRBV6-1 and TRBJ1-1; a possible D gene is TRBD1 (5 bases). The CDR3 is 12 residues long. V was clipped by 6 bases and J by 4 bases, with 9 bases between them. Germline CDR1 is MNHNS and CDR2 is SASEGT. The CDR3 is CASSTGTTEAFL. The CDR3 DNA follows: TGTGCCAGCAGCACAGGTACCACTGAAGCTTTCCTT.

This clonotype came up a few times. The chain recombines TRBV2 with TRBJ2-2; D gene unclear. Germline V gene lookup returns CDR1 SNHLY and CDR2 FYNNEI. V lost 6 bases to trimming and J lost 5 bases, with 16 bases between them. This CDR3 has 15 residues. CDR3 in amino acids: CASRGLTRRTGELFF. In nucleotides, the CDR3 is TGTGCCAGCAGGGGTCTGACAAGACGGACCGGGGAGCTGTTTTTT.

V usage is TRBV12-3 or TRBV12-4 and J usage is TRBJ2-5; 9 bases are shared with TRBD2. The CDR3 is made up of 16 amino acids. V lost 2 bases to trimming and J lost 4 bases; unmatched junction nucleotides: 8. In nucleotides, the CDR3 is TGTGCCAGCAGTTTAATCGCGGGGGGGCCTGGAGAGACCCAGTACTTC. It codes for CASSLIAGGPGETQYF.

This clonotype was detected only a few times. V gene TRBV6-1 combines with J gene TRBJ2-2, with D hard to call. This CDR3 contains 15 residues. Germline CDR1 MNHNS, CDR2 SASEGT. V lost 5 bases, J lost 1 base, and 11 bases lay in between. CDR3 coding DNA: TGTGCCAGCAGTCCCTTCGACGGGAACACCGGGGAGCTGTTTTTT. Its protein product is CASSPFDGNTGELFF.

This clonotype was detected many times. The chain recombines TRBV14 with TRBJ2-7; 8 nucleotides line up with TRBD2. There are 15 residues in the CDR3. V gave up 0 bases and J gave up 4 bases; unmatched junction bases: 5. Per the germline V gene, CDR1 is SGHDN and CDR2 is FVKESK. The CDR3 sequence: CASSQDPGGAYEQYF. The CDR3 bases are TGTGCCAGCAGCCAAGATCCCGGGGGGGCTTACGAGCAGTACTTC.

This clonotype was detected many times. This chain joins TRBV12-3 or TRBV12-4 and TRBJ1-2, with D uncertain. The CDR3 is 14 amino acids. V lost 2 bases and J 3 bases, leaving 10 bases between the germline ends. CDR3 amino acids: CASSLSDSYYGYTF. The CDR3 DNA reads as TGTGCCAGCAGTTTAAGCGACTCTTACTATGGCTACACCTTC.

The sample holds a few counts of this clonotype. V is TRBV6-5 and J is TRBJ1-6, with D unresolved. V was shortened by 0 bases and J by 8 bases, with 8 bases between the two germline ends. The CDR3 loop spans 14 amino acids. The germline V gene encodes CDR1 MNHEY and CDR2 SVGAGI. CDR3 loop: CASSYSSPYSPLHF. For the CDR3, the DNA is TGTGCCAGCAGTTACTCGAGTCCGTATTCACCCCTCCACTTT.

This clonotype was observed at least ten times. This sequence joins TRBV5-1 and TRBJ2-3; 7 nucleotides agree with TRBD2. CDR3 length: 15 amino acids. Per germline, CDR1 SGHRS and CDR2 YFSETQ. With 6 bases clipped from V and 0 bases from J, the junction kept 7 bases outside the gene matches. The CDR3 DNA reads TGCGCCAGCACTCTCGGGGGGACTAGCACAGATACGCAGTATTTT. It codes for CASTLGGTSTDTQYF.

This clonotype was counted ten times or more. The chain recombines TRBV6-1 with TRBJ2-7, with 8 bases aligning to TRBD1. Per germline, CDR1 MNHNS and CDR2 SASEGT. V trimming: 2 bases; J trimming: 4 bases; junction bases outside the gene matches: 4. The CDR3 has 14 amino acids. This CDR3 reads CASSERDRLYEQYF. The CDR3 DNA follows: TGTGCCAGCAGTGAAAGGGACAGGCTATACGAGCAGTACTTC.

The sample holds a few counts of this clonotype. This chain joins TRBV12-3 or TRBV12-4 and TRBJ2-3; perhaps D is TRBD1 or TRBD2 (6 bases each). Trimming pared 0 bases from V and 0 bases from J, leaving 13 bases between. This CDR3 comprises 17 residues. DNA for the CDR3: TGTGCCAGCAGTTTAGCCCCGGGGGCCTTTAGCACAGATACGCAGTATTTT. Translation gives CASSLAPGAFSTDTQYF.

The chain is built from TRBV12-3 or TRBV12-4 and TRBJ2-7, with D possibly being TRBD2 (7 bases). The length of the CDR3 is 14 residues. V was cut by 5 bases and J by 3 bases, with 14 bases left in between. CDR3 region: CASSPGGINYEQYF. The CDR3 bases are TGTGCCAGCAGTCCGGGGGGCATCAACTACGAGCAGTACTTC.

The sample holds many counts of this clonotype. The CDR3 reads CASSLEDIQETQYF. The DNA for the CDR3 is TGTGCCAGCAGCTTAGAGGACATCCAAGAGACCCAGTACTTC. V gene TRBV7-9 combines with J gene TRBJ2-5, with a tentative D call TRBD1 (5 bases). The V and J ends lost 1 base and 1 base respectively, with 7 bases between them. CDR3 length: 14 residues. Germline V gene sequence: CDR1 SEHNR, CDR2 FQNEAQ (reference sequence).

The CDR3 spells CASSQTRDVWTQYF. DNA for the CDR3: TGTGCCAGCAGTCAGACTAGAGACGTATGGACCCAGTACTTC. J is TRBJ2-5 and V is TRBV6-1; possibly TRBD2 for D (6 bases). The CDR3 runs 14 residues. V shed 5 bases and J shed 7 bases, with 17 bases lying between them. The V gene's germline CDR1 is MNHNS and CDR2 SASEGT.